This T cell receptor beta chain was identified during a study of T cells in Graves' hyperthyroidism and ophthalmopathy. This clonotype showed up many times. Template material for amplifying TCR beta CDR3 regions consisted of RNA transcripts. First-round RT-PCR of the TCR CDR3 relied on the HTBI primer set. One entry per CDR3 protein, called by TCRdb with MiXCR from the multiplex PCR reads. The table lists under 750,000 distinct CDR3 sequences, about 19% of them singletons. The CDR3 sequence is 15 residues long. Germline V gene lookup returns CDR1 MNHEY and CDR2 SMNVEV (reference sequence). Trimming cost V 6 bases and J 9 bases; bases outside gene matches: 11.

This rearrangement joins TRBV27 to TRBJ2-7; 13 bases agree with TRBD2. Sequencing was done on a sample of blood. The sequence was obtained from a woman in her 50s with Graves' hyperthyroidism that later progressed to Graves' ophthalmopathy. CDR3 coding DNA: TGTGCCAGCAGCTGGAGGACTAGCGGGGGCCCTCTGCAGTACTTC. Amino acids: CASSWRTSGGPLQYF.